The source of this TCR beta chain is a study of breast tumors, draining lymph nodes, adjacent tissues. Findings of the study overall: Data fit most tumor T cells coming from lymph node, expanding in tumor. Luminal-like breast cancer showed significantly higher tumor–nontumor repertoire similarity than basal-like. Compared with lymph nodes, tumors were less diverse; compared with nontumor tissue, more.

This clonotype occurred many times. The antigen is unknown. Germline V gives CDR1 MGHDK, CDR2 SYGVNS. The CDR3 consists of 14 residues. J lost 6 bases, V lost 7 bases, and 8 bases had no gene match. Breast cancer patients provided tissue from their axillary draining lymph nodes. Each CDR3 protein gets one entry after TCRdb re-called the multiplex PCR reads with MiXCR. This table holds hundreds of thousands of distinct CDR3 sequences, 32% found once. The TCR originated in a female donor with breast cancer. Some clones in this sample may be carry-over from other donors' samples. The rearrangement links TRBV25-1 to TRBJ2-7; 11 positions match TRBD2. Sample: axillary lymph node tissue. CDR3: CASISSGRLGEQYF. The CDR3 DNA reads TGTGCCAGCATCTCTAGCGGGAGGCTGGGCGAGCAGTACTTC.